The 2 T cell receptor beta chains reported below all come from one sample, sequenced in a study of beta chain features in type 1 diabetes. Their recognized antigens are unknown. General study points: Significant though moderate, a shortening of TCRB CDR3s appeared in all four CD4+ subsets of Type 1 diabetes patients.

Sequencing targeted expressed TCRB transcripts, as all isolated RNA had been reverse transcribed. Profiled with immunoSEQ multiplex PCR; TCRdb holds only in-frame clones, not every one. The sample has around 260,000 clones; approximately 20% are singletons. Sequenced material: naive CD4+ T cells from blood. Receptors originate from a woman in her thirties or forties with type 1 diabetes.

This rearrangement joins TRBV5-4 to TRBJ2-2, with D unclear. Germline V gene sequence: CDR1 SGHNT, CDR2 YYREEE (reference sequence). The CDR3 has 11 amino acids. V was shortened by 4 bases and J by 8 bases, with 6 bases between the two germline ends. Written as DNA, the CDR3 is TGTGCCAGCAGCCCCGGGGGGGAGCTGTTTTTT. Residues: CASSPGGELFF.

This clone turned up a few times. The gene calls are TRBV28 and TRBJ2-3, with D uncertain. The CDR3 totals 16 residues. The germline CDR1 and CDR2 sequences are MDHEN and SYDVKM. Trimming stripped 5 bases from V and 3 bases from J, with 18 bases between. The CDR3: CASSPSRRYTTDTQYF. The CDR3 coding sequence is TGTGCCAGCAGTCCGAGTAGGAGATATACTACAGATACGCAGTATTTT.